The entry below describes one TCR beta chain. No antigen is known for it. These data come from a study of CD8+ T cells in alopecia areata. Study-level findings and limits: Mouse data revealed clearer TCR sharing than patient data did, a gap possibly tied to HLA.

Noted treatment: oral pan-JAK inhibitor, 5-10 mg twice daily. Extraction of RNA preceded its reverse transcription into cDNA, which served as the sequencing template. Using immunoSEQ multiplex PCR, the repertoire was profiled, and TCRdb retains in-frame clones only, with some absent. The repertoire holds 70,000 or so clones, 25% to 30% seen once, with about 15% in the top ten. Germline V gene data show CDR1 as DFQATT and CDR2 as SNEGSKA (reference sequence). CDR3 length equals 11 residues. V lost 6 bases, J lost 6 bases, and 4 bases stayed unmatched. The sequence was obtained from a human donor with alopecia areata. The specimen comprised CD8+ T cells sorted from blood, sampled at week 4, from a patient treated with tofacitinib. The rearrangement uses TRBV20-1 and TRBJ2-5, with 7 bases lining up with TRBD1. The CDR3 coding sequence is TGCAGTGCCTACAGGGGCCAGACCCAGTACTTC. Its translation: CSAYRGQTQYF.